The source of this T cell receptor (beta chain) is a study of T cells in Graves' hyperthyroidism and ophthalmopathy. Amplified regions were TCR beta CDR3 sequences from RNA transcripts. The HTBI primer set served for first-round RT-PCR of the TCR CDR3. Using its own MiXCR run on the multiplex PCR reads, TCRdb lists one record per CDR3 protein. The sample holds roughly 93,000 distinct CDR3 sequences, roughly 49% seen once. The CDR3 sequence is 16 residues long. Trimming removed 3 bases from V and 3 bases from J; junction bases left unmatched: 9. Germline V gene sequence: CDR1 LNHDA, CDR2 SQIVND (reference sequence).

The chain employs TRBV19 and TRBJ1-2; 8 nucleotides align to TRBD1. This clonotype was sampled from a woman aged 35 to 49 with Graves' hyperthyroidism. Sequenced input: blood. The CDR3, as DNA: TGTGCCAGTAGTATTTTGGGACAGGCGGTTCACTATGGCTACACCTTC. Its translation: CASSILGQAVHYGYTF. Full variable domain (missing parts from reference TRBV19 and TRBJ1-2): DGGITQSPKYLFRKEGQNVTLSCEQNLNHDAMYWYRQDPGQGLRLIYYSQIVNDFQKGDIAEGYSVSREKKESFPLTVTSAQKNPTAFYLCASSILGQAVHYGYTFGSGTRLTVV.